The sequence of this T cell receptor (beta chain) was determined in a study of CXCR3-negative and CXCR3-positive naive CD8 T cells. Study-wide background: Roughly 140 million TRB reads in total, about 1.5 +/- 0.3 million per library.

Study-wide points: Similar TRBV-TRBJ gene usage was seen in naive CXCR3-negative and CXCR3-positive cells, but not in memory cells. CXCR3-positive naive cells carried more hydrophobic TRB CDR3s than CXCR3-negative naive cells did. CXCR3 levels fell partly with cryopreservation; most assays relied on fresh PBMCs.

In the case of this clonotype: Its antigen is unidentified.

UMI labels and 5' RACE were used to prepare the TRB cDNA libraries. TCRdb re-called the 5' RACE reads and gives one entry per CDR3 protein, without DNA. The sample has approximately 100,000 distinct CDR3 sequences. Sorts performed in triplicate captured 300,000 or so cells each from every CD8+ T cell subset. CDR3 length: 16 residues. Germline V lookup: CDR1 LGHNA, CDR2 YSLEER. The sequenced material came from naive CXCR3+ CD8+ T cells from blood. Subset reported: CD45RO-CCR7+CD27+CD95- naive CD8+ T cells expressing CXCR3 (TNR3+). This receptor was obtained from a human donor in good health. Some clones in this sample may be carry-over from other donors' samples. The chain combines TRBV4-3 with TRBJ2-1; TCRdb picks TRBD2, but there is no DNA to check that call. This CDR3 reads CASSQAASGGADEQFF.